Listed here is a single T cell receptor beta chain. The data derive from a study of blood T cell repertoires in COVID-19. About the study: The samples span acute and convalescent COVID-19 from the United States, Italy and Spain. The analysed material was cDNA or gDNA that came from T cells, B-cell-depleted T cells, or PBMCs.

During active infection, Seattle patients enrolled and were then monitored through disease. Profiling relied on immunoSEQ multiplex PCR, and the TCRdb table lists in-frame clones only, not all of them. Altogether 150,000 to 200,000 clones are present, 85% to 90% being singletons, with the ten largest covering approximately 13%. Input material: peripheral blood. This receptor was obtained from an older woman with COVID-19, enrolled during active disease.

In DNA form, the CDR3 reads TGTGCCAGCAGTTTATCCAGCGGGAGAAGCACAGATACGCAGTATTTT. Protein: CASSLSSGRSTDTQYF. This chain uses TRBV28 with TRBJ2-3, with 8 bases that match TRBD2. The germline V gene encodes CDR1 MDHEN and CDR2 SYDVKM. The CDR3 has 16 residues. Trimming cost V 1 base and J 0 bases; bases outside gene matches: 3.